Listed here are 28 T cell receptor beta chains from one sample, sequenced in a study of OX40 agonist ivuxolimab in advanced cancers. Sequencing used immunoSEQ multiplex PCR; TCRdb keeps in-frame clones, though not all of them. The sample contains around 80,000 clones, 75% to 90% of which appear only once. This specimen consisted of CD4+ or CD8+ T cells sorted from blood, obtained in a trial of the OX40 agonist ivuxolimab. The receptors were gathered from an adult with an advanced solid tumor such as melanoma, head and neck, liver or kidney cancer.

V and J are TRBV15 and TRBJ2-1, with D perhaps being TRBD1 or TRBD2 (5 bases each). Trimming pared 0 bases from V and 4 bases from J, leaving 16 bases between. The CDR3 has 17 residues. Looked up from germline, CDR1 is LNHNV and CDR2 is YYDKDF (reference sequence). This CDR3 reads CATSRERGGRGYNEQFF. CDR3 in DNA: TGTGCCACCAGCAGAGAAAGGGGCGGGCGCGGATACAATGAGCAGTTCTTC.

The chain recombines TRBV4-1 with TRBJ1-5; D unresolved. Per the germline V gene, CDR1 is MGHRA and CDR2 is YSYEKL. The CDR3 sequence is 15 residues long. V was pared by 4 bases and J by 1 base, with 11 bases between. The CDR3 region is CASSPTTRSNQPQHF. CDR3 sequence (DNA): TGCGCCAGCAGCCCTACAACGCGGAGCAATCAGCCCCAGCATTTT.

Here the CDR3 reads CASSMGEGYGYTF. The CDR3, as DNA: TGTGCCAGTAGTATGGGGGAGGGTTATGGCTACACCTTC. The gene calls are TRBV19 and TRBJ1-2; tentatively, D is TRBD1 (5 bases). The length of the CDR3 is 13 residues. CDR1 and CDR2 (germline): LNHDA, SQIVND (reference sequence). V was clipped by 3 bases and J by 5 bases, with 10 bases between them.

The rearrangement joins TRBV2 to TRBJ1-3; D not certain. V gave up 7 bases and J gave up 3 bases, with 10 bases separating them. CDR3 size: 13 residues. Germline-derived CDR1 and CDR2 are SNHLY and FYNNEI. The CDR3 spells CASTMPGGNTIYF. CDR3 bases: TGTGCCAGCACAATGCCAGGTGGAAACACCATATATTTT.

The V gene is TRBV7-2, the J gene TRBJ2-5; D uncertain. The V end lost 5 bases, the J end lost 7 bases, and 17 bases lay between the germline ends. There are 14 residues in the CDR3. Germline lookup yields CDR1 SGHTA and CDR2 FQGNSA. The CDR3 DNA sequence: TGTGCCAGCAGCCGAGTTAGCCGCGTCGGGACCCAGTACTTC. Translating it yields CASSRVSRVGTQYF.

The J gene is TRBJ1-2, the V gene TRBV6-5; D call uncertain. CDR3 length: 13 residues. V was trimmed by 3 bases and J by 4 bases, leaving 9 bases between them. Germline V gene data show CDR1 as MNHEY and CDR2 as SVGAGI. CDR3 nucleotides: TGTGCCAGCAGTTATCGGACTTCCTATGGCTACACCTTC. The encoded protein is CASSYRTSYGYTF.

This chain links TRBV10-3 with TRBJ2-7, with D unresolved. The CDR3 contains 13 residues. Germline V CDR1 and CDR2: ENHRY, SYGVKD. The CDR3 region has the DNA TGTGCCATCAGTGAGTCAGGAAGTTACGTGCAGTACGTC. Residues: CAISESGSYVQYV.

This clone was observed a few times. The sample has other DNA sequences that encode this CDR3 too. CDR3 sequence (DNA): TGTGCCAGCAGTGAGACAGGGTATGGCTACACCTTC. Translation: CASSETGYGYTF. The V call is TRBV6-6, the J call TRBJ1-2; 7 bases are a match to TRBD1. Germline CDR1 and CDR2: MNHNY and SVGAGI (reference sequence). J lost 5 bases, V lost 5 bases, and 2 bases had no gene match. There are 12 residues in the CDR3.

This chain connects TRBV6-6 to TRBJ1-1; D uncertain. The CDR3 consists of 16 residues. Germline CDR1 reads MNHNY; CDR2 reads SVGAGI (reference sequence). Trimming took off 2 bases at V and 1 base at J, with 14 bases between the two ends. CDR3 residues: CASSYGREGSNTEAFF. The CDR3, as DNA: TGTGCCAGCAGTTACGGAAGGGAGGGATCGAACACTGAAGCTTTCTTT.

The chain joins TRBV30 to TRBJ2-3; tentative D call: TRBD1 (7 bases). The CDR3 has 14 residues. Germline V gene lookup returns CDR1 GTSNPN and CDR2 SVGIG (reference sequence). The ends were cut back, 1 base at V and 7 bases at J, with 15 bases in the middle. CDR3 coding DNA: TGTGCCTGGAGTGCTGCCAGGGGGAGGCATACGCAGTATTTT. It translates to CAWSAARGRHTQYF.

V gene TRBV27 combines with J gene TRBJ2-3; a possible D gene is TRBD2 (6 bases). CDR3 length: 15 amino acids. V was trimmed by 5 bases and J by 7 bases, leaving 19 bases between them. Germline CDR1 reads MNHEY; CDR2 reads SMNVEV (reference sequence). This CDR3 is CASSMTRVAVYTQYF. In DNA, the CDR3 is TGTGCCAGCAGTATGACTAGGGTGGCAGTGTATACGCAGTATTTT.

This chain uses TRBV5-1 with TRBJ2-1; 9 bases fit TRBD1. The CDR3 has 14 residues. CDR1 and CDR2 from the germline V gene are SGHRS and YFSETQ. After removal of 4 bases from V and 5 bases from J, the junction contained 4 bases not matched to a gene. In nucleotides, the CDR3 is TGCGCCAGCAGCACGGGACAGGGTAACAATGAGCAGTTCTTC. This translates into CASSTGQGNNEQFF.

This clone was picked up one time. This chain uses TRBV7-2 with TRBJ1-2; 8 bases map to TRBD1. Trimming took 4 bases from V and 6 from J; bases not matched to a gene: 13. Germline CDR1 is SGHTA and CDR2 is FQGNSA. The CDR3 totals 16 residues. CDR3 DNA sequence: TGTGCCAGCAGCTCCCCCCCAGGGGGCGCGGCTCATGGCTACACCTTC. It codes for CASSSPPGGAAHGYTF. Together with reference TRBV7-2 and TRBJ1-2, the CDR3 gives the full variable domain: GAGVSQSPSNKVTEKGKDVELRCDPISGHTALYWYRQSLGQGLEFLIYFQGNSAPDKSGLPSDRFSAERTGGSVSTLTIQRTQQEDSAVYLCASSSPPGGAAHGYTFGSGTRLTVV.

V usage is TRBV27 and J usage is TRBJ1-2; 8 bases agree with TRBD1. There are 15 residues in the CDR3. CDR1 and CDR2 (germline): MNHEY, SMNVEV (reference sequence). The V gene end was trimmed by 4 bases and the J gene end by 7 bases; junction bases not matched to a gene: 11. The CDR3 here is CASSSPNRGVGGYTF. The CDR3 region has the DNA TGTGCCAGCAGTTCCCCTAACAGGGGGGTGGGTGGCTACACCTTC.

Comment on this clone: Germline and junction disagree at one end, which may indicate a read error. This chain joins TRBV7-8 and TRBJ1-3; D call uncertain. The CDR3 is 13 amino acids. CDR1 and CDR2 (germline): SGHVS, FQNEAQ. The CDR3 DNA is TGTGCCAACAGCTTCCCAGATGGAAACACCATATATTTT. Its translation: CANSFPDGNTIYF.

V usage is TRBV5-4 and J usage is TRBJ2-5, with a tentative D call TRBD1 (6 bases). This CDR3 is 13 amino acids long. V dropped 4 bases and J dropped 5 bases, with 12 bases sitting between them. Germline-derived CDR1 and CDR2 are SGHNT and YYREEE (reference sequence). The CDR3 here is CASSADRWETQYF. The DNA for the CDR3 is TGTGCCAGCAGCGCTGACAGGTGGGAGACCCAGTACTTC.

The rearrangement joins TRBV2 to TRBJ1-3; D unresolved. The CDR3 has 10 residues. Per the germline V gene, CDR1 is SNHLY and CDR2 is FYNNEI. The V gene lost 6 bases and the J gene lost 4 bases, with 1 base spanning the gap. The CDR3 sequence is CASRGNTIYF. CDR3 bases: TGTGCCAGCAGGGGAAACACCATATATTTT.

V usage is TRBV2 and J usage is TRBJ1-1; no clear D. Germline values: CDR1 SNHLY, CDR2 FYNNEI. V was pared by 5 bases and J by 1 base, with 5 bases between. This CDR3 contains 12 residues. The CDR3 is CASSFQNTEAFF. CDR3 nucleotides: TGTGCCAGCAGTTTTCAGAACACTGAAGCTTTCTTT.

The sample holds a few counts of this clone. The rearrangement links TRBV5-1 to TRBJ1-2; D is possibly TRBD1 (6 bases). Per the germline V gene, CDR1 is SGHRS and CDR2 is YFSETQ. The CDR3 consists of 12 residues. V was pared by 5 bases and J by 7 bases, with 12 bases between. The CDR3 nucleotides are TGCGCCAGCAGTGATCAGGGGCCTGGCTACACCTTC. Translated, it gives CASSDQGPGYTF.

The chain couples TRBV5-4 to TRBJ1-6; 8 bases align to TRBD1. This CDR3 is built from 14 residues. After removal of 4 bases from V and 12 bases from J, the junction contained 9 bases not matched to a gene. Germline V gene sequence: CDR1 SGHNT, CDR2 YYREEE (reference sequence). CDR3 in DNA: TGTGCCAGCAGCCCGGGACAGGCGTTTCGACCCCTCCACTTT. Residues: CASSPGQAFRPLHF.

The J gene is TRBJ2-5, the V gene TRBV5-6, with D hard to call. V was cut by 1 base and J by 4 bases, with 11 bases left in between. This CDR3 has 14 amino acids. The germline V gene has CDR1 SGHDT and CDR2 YYEEEE. This CDR3 reads CASSLSGRLETQYF. CDR3 nucleotides: TGTGCCAGCAGCTTGAGTGGGCGATTAGAGACCCAGTACTTC. The full variable domain, completed using reference TRBV5-6 and TRBJ2-5, is DAGVTQSPTHLIKTRGQQVTLRCSPKSGHDTVSWYQQALGQGPQFIFQYYEEEERQRGNFPDRFSGHQFPNYSSELNVNALLLGDSALYLCASSLSGRLETQYFGPGTRLLVL.

This clone was recorded a few times. The chain combines TRBV19 with TRBJ1-6; 7 bases are shared with TRBD1. CDR3 length: 14 amino acids. Germline assignment: CDR1 LNHDA and CDR2 SQIVND (reference sequence). Trimming removed 3 bases from V and 8 bases from J; junction bases left unmatched: 4. Here the CDR3 reads CASSITGEDSPLHF. CDR3 DNA sequence: TGTGCCAGTAGTATTACAGGGGAGGATTCACCCCTCCACTTT. Variable domain in full (rest from reference TRBV19 and TRBJ1-6): DGGITQSPKYLFRKEGQNVTLSCEQNLNHDAMYWYRQDPGQGLRLIYYSQIVNDFQKGDIAEGYSVSREKKESFPLTVTSAQKNPTAFYLCASSITGEDSPLHFGNGTRLTVT.

This chain joins TRBV7-2 and TRBJ2-6; D is unclear. This CDR3 comprises 16 residues. Per germline, CDR1 SGHTA and CDR2 FQGNSA. V was pared by 2 bases and J by 0 bases, with 8 bases between. CDR3 sequence reads: CASSLKSNSGANVLTF. The CDR3 DNA reads as TGTGCCAGCAGCTTAAAGTCAAACTCTGGGGCCAACGTCCTGACTTTC.

The rearrangement uses TRBV6-5 and TRBJ1-2; TRBD1 is a possible D gene (6 bases). Per germline, CDR1 MNHEY and CDR2 SVGAGI. The V end lost 7 bases, the J end lost 7 bases, and 22 bases lay between the germline ends. This CDR3 contains 15 residues. CDR3 coding DNA: TGTGCCAGCAACTCCCCAAGGGGGGGGGCCGGTGGCTACACCTTC. This encodes CASNSPRGGAGGYTF.

The chain couples TRBV5-6 to TRBJ1-2; 9 positions agree with TRBD1. This CDR3 spans 17 amino acids. After removal of 4 bases from V and 0 bases from J, the junction contained 10 bases not matched to a gene. Germline loops: CDR1 SGHDT, CDR2 YYEEEE. The DNA of the CDR3 is TGTGCCAGCAGCCTCTTGGGACAGGGAGATACTAACTATGGCTACACCTTC. Its translation is CASSLLGQGDTNYGYTF.

The chain is built from TRBV5-1 and TRBJ2-7; the match to TRBD1 covers 7 bases. From germline, CDR1 is SGHRS and CDR2 YFSETQ. This CDR3 spans 15 amino acids. Trimming cost V 0 bases and J 0 bases; bases outside gene matches: 3. The CDR3 DNA reads as TGCGCCAGCAGCTTGGGGCAGGGGGTCTCCTACGAGCAGTACGTC. Translating it yields CASSLGQGVSYEQYV.

The CDR3 DNA sequence: TGCGCCAGCAGCCACCCTACGGTCACTAGCGGGGGCCGCGCCAAAAACATTCAGTACTTC. It yields the protein CASSHPTVTSGGRAKNIQYF. This chain joins TRBV4-1 and TRBJ2-4, with 11 bases aligning to TRBD2. J lost 1 base, V lost 3 bases, and 14 bases had no gene match. Looked up from germline, CDR1 is MGHRA and CDR2 is YSYEKL. The CDR3 is made up of 20 amino acids.

J is TRBJ1-5 and V is TRBV5-5; a weak D match, TRBD1 (5 bases). This CDR3 region has 16 residues. Germline V gene data show CDR1 as SGHKS and CDR2 as YYEKEE (reference sequence). Trimming shortened V by 4 bases and J by 3 bases, and 17 bases separated the two germline ends. In nucleotides, the CDR3 is TGTGCCAGCAGCCCCCGGGGCTCAGGGTCCAATCAGCCCCAGCATTTT. Translation: CASSPRGSGSNQPQHF.